This TCR beta chain was identified in a study of CD8 T cells in ankylosing spondylitis. The study, taken as a whole, reports: The study identified a TCR beta motif of fewer than 10 highly homologous variants that appeared characteristic of ankylosing spondylitis blood.

Germline CDR1 reads DFQATT; CDR2 reads SNEGSKA (reference sequence). Trimming stripped 4 bases from V and 3 bases from J, with 15 bases between. The CDR3 is 14 residues long. TCRdb recomputed calls from the 5' RACE reads with MiXCR, one row per CDR3 protein. The sample shows 800,000 to 900,000 distinct CDR3 sequences, about 10% of them seen only once. In this sample, this clonotype turned up many times. Antigen specificity is unknown. The rearrangement joins TRBV20-1 to TRBJ1-2, with D perhaps matching TRBD1 (6 bases). The receptor's source is a male donor with ankylosing spondylitis. The sequencing input was blood, either unsorted or a sorted T cell fraction (not recorded which). The CDR3 loop is CSAINPAGDYGYTF. In DNA, the CDR3 is TGCAGTGCTATTAATCCGGCAGGGGACTATGGCTACACCTTC.